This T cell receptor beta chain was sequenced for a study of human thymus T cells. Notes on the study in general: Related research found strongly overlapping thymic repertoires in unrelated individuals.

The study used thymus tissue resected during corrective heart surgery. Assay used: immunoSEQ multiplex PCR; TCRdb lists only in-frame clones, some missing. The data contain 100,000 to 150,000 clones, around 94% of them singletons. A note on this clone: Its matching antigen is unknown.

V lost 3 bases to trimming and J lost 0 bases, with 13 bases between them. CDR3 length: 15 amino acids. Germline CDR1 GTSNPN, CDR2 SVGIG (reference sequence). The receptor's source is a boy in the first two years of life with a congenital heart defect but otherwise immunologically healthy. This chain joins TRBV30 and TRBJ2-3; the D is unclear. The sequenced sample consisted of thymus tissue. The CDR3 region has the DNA TGTGCCTGGAGCGCCGGTACAACTAGCACAGATACGCAGTATTTT. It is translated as CAWSAGTTSTDTQYF.